The present T cell receptor (beta chain) was sequenced within a study of T cell changes during pregnancy in multiple sclerosis. Generated by immunoSEQ multiplex PCR, the TCRdb table keeps only in-frame clones and is missing some. The sample lists 69,000 or so clones, around 94% occurring once. The ends lost 5 bases at V and 6 bases at J; junction bases unmatched: 16. The CDR3 is made up of 17 amino acids. Germline-derived CDR1 and CDR2 are SGHVS and FQNEAQ. The V gene is TRBV7-8, the J gene TRBJ1-5; 7 nucleotides line up with TRBD1. This TCR derives from a female donor with multiple sclerosis, enrolled in a pregnancy study. The starting material was peripheral blood, obtained before pregnancy. The CDR3 region has the DNA TGTGCCAGCAGCGCAAGACAGGGACCCATCACCGGTCAGCCCCAGCATTTT. Translation: CASSARQGPITGQPQHF.